The present entry profiles one T cell receptor (beta chain) with its context. These data come from a study of blood T cell repertoires in COVID-19. Across the study: Specimens from acute and convalescent COVID-19 originated in the United States, Italy and Spain.

As originally analysed: Nucleated cell counts were estimated from reference gene primer amplification. Profiling relied on immunoSEQ multiplex PCR, and the TCRdb table lists in-frame clones only, not all of them. Clonal size and the V and J genes are those of that table, whereas D and trimming came from the DNA. The data show approximately 250,000 clones, with under 90% seen just once and under 5% held by the top ten. Trimming took off 2 bases at V and 8 bases at J, with 12 bases between the two ends. CDR3 length equals 14 residues. Looked up from germline, CDR1 is SEHNR and CDR2 is FQNEAQ (reference sequence). The participants were between roughly 18 and 90 years old and came from some 23 US areas.

This receptor was taken from a man younger than 45 with acute COVID-19. Sequenced: PBMCs or T cells enriched from blood (not recorded which). The rearrangement uses TRBV7-9 and TRBJ1-4, with a tentative D call TRBD1 (6 bases). The CDR3 sequence: CASSLSGAGEKLFF. CDR3 nucleotide sequence: TGTGCCAGCAGCTTATCAGGGGCAGGAGAAAAACTGTTTTTT.